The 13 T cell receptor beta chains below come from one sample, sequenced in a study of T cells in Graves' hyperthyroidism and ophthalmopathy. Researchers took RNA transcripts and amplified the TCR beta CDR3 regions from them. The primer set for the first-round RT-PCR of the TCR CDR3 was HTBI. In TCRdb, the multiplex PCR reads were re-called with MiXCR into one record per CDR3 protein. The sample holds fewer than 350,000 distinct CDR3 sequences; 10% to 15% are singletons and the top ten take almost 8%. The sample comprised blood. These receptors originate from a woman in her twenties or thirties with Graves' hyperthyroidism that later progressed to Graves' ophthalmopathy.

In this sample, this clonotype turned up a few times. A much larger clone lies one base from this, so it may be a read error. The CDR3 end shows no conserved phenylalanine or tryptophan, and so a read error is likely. Here the CDR3 reads CASSLGLAGLQETQYL. Here the CDR3 DNA reads TGTGCCAGCAGCCTGGGACTAGCGGGCCTCCAAGAGACCCAGTACCTC. V usage is TRBV7-2 and J usage is TRBJ2-5; 12 bases match TRBD2. Germline-derived CDR1 and CDR2 are SGHTA and FQGNSA. J was trimmed by 1 base and V by 5 bases; bases with no gene match: 5. CDR3 length: 16 residues.

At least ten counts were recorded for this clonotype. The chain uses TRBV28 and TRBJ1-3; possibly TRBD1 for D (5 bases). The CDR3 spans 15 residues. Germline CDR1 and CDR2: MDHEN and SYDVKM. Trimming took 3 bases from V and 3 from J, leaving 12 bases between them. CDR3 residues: CASSLTVPIGNTIYF. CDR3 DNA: TGTGCCAGCAGTTTGACAGTCCCTATTGGAAACACCATATATTTT. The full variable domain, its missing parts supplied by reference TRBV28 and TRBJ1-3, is DVKVTQSSRYLVKRTGEKVFLECVQDMDHENMFWYRQDPGLGLRLIYFSYDVKMKEKGDIPEGYSVSREKKERFSLILESASTNQTSMYLCASSLTVPIGNTIYFGEGSWLTVV.

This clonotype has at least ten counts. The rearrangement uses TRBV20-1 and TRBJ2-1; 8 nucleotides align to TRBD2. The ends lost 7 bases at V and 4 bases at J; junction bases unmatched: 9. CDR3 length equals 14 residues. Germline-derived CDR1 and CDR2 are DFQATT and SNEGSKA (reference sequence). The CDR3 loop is CSGVSSGEYNEQFF. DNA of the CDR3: TGCAGTGGGGTCAGTAGCGGGGAATACAATGAGCAGTTCTTC.

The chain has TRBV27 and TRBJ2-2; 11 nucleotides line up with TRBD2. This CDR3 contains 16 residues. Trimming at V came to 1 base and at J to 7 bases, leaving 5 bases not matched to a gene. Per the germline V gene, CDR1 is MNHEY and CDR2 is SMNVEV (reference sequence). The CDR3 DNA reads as TGTGCCAGCAGTTTATATACTAGCGGGAGTGACGGGGAGCTGTTTTTT. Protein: CASSLYTSGSDGELFF.

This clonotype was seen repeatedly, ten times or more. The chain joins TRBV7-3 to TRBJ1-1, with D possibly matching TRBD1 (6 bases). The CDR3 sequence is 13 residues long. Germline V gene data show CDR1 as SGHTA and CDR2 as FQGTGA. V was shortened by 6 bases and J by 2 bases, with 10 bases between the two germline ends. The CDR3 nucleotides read TGTGCCAGCAGGGGACAACCAAACACTGAAGCTTTCTTT. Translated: CASRGQPNTEAFF.

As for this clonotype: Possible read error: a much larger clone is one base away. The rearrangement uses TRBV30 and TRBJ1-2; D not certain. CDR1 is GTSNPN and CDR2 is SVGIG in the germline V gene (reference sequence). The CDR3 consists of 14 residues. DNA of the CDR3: TGTGCCTGGACTCGGGCGGTTCACAGCTATGGCCACACCTTC. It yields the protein CAWTRAVHSYGHTF.

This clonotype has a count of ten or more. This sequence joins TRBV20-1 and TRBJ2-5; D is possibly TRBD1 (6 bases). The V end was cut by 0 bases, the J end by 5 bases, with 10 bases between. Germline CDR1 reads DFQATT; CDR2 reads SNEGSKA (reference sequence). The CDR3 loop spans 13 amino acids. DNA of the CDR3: TGCAGTGCTAGAGATGTGGGGGCGGAGACCCAGTACTTC. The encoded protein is CSARDVGAETQYF.

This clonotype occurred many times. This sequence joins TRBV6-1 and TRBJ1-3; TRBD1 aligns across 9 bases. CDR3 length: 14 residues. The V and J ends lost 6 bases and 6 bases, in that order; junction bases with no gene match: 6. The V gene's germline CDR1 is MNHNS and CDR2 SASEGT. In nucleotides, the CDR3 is TGTGCCAGCAGCCCCGGGACAGGGATAAACACCATATATTTT. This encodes CASSPGTGINTIYF.

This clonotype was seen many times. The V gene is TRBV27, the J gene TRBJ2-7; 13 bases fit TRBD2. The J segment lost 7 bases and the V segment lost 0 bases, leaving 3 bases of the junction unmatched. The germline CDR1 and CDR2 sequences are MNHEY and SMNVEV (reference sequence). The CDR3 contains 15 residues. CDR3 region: CASSLSGLAGAEQYF. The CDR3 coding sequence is TGTGCCAGCAGTTTATCAGGACTAGCGGGAGCTGAGCAGTACTTC.

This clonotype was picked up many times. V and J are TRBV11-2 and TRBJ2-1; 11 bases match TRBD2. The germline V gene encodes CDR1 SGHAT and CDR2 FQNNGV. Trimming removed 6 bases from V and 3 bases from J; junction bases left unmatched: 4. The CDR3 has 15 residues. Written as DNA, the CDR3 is TGTGCCAGCAGGGCCGGGACTAGCGGCTACAATGAGCAGTTCTTC. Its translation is CASRAGTSGYNEQFF.

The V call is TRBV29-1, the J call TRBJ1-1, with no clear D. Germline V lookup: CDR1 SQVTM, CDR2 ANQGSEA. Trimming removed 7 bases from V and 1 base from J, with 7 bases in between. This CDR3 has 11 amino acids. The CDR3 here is CSALRNTEAFF. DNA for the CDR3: TGCAGCGCCCTTAGGAACACTGAAGCTTTCTTT.

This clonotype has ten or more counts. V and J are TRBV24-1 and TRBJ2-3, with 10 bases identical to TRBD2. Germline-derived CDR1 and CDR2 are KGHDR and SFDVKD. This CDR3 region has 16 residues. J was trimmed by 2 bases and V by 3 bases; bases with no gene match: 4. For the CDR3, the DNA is TGTGCCACCAGTGATCCACTAGCGGGATTCACAGATACGCAGTATTTT. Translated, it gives CATSDPLAGFTDTQYF.

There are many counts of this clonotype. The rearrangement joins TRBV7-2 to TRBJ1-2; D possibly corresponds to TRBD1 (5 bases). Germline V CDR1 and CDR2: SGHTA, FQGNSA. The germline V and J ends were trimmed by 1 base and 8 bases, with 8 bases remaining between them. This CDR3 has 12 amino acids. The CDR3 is CASSLGQIGYTF. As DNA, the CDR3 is TGTGCCAGCAGCTTAGGACAGATAGGCTACACCTTC. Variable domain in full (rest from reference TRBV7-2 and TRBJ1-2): GAGVSQSPSNKVTEKGKDVELRCDPISGHTALYWYRQSLGQGLEFLIYFQGNSAPDKSGLPSDRFSAERTGGSVSTLTIQRTQQEDSAVYLCASSLGQIGYTFGSGTRLTVV.